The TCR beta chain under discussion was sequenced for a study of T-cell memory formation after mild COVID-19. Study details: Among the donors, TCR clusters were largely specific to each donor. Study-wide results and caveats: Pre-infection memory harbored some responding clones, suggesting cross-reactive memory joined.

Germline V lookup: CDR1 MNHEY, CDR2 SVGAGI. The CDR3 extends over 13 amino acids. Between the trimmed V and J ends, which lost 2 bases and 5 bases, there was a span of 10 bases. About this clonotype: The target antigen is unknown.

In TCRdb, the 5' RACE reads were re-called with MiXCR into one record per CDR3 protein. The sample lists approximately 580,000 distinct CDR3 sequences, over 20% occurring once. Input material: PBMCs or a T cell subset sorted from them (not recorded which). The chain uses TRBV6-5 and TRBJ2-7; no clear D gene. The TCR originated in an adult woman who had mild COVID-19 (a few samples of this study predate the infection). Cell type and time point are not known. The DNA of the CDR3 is TGTGCCAGCAGTTACGGTCCAGCCGACGAGCAGTACTTC. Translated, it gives CASSYGPADEQYF.